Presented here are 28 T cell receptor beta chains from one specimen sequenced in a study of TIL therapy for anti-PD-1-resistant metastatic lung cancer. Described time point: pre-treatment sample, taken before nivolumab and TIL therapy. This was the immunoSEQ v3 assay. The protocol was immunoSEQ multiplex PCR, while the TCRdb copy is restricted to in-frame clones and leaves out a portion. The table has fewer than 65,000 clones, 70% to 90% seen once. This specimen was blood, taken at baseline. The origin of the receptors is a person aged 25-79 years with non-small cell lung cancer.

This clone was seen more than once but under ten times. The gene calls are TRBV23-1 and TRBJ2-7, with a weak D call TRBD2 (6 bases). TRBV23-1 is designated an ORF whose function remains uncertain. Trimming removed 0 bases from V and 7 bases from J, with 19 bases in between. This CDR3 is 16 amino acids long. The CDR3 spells CASSQSAAGCKVEQYF. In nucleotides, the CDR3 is TGCGCCAGCAGTCAATCAGCCGCGGGGTGTAAGGTTGAGCAGTACTTC.

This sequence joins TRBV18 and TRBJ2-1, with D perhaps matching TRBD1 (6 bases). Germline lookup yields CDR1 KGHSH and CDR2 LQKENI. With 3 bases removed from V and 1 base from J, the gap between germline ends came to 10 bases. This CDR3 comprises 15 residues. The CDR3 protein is CASSPPGASYNEQFF. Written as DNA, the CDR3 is TGTGCCAGCTCACCTCCAGGGGCTTCCTACAATGAGCAGTTCTTC.

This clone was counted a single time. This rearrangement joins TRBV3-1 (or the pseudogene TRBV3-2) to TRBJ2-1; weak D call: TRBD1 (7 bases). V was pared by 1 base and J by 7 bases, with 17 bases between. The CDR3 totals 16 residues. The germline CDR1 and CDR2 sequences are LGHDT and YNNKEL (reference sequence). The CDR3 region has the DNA TGTGCCAGCAGCCAAGTGAACAGGAGGGGGCGGAATGAGCAGTTCTTC. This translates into CASSQVNRRGRNEQFF.

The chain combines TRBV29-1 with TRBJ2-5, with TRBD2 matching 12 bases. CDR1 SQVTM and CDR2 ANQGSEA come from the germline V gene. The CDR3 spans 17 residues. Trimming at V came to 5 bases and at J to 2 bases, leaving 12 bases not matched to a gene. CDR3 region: CSVKRFPSGGVQETQYF. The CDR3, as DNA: TGCAGCGTTAAAAGATTCCCTAGCGGGGGGGTTCAAGAGACCCAGTACTTC.

The CDR3 spells CASTMGVSNTEAFF. CDR3 nucleotides: TGCGCCAGCACCATGGGAGTTTCAAACACTGAAGCTTTCTTT. J is TRBJ1-1 and V is TRBV5-1; D remains unclear. CDR3 length: 14 amino acids. The germline V and J ends were trimmed by 6 bases and 2 bases, with 14 bases remaining between them. Germline V lookup: CDR1 SGHRS, CDR2 YFSETQ.

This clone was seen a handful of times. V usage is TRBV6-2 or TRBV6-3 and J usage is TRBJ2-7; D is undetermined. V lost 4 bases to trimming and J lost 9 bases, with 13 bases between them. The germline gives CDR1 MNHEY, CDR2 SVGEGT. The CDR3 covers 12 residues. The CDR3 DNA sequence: TGTGCCAGCAGTTCCGGGTCCGTATGGCAGTACTTC. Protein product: CASSSGSVWQYF.

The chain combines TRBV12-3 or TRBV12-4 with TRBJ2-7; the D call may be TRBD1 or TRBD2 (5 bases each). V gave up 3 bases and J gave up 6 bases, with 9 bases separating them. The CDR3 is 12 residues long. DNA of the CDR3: TGTGCCAGCAGTTTTGCCGGGGCCGAGCAGTACTTC. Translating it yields CASSFAGAEQYF.

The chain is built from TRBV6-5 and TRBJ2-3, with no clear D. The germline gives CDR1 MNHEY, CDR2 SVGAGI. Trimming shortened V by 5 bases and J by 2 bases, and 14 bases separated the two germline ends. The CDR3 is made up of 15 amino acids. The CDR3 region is CASSPLMGFTDTQYF. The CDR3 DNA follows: TGTGCCAGCAGTCCTCTTATGGGGTTCACAGATACGCAGTATTTT.

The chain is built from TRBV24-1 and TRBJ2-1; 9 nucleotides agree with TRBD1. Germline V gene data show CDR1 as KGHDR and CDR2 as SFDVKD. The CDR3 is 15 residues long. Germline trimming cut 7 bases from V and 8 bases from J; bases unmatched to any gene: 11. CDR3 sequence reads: CATSAGQGFNDEQFF. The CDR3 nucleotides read TGTGCCACCAGCGCTGGACAGGGGTTTAACGATGAGCAGTTCTTC.

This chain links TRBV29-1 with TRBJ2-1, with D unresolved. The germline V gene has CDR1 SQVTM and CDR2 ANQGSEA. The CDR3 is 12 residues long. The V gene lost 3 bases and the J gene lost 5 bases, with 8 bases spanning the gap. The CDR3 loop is CSVDRWDNEQFF. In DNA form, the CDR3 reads TGCAGCGTTGATCGGTGGGACAATGAGCAGTTCTTC.

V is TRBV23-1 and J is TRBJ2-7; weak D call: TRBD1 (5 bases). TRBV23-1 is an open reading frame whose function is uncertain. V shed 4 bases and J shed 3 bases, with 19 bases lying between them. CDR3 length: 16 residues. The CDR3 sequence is CASSPVKDINIYEQYF. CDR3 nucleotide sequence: TGCGCCAGCAGTCCCGTCAAGGACATCAATATCTACGAGCAGTACTTC.

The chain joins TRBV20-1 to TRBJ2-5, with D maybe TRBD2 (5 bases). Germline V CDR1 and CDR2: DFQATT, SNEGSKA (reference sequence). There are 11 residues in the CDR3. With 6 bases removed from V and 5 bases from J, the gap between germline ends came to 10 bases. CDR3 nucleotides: TGCAGTGCAAGCGGCCTGGAGACCCAGTACTTC. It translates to CSASGLETQYF.

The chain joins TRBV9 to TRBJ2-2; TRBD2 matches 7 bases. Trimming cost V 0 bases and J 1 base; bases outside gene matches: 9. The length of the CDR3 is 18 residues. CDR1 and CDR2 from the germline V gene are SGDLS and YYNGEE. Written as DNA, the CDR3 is TGTGCCAGCAGCGTAGAGGGGTCGGGACTAAAGAACACCGGGGAGCTGTTTTTT. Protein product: CASSVEGSGLKNTGELFF.

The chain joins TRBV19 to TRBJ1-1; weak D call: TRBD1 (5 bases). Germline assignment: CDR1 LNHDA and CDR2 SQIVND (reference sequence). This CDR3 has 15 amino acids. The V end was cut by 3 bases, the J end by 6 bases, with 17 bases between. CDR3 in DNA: TGTGCCAGTAGTATTCGACAGCCGGTAGGACCTGAAGCTTTCTTT. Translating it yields CASSIRQPVGPEAFF.

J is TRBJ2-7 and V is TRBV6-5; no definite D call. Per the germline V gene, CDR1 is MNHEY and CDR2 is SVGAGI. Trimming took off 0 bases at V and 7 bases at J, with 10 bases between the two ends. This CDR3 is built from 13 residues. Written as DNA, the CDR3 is TGTGCCAGCAGTTACTCATTCCGTGGGGAGCAGTACTTC. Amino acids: CASSYSFRGEQYF.

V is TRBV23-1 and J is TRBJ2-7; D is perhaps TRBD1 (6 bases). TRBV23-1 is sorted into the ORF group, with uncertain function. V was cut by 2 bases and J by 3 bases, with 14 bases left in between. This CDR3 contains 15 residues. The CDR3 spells CASSQGQCRFYEQYF. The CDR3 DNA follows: TGCGCCAGCAGTCAAGGACAGTGCCGTTTCTACGAGCAGTACTTC.

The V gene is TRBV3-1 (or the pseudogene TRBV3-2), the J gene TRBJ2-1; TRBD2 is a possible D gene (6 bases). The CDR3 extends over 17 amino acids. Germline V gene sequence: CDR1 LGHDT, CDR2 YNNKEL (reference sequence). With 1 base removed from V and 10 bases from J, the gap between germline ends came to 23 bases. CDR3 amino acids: CASSQGGRWGENIEQFF. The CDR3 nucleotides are TGTGCCAGCAGCCAAGGCGGCCGGTGGGGGGAGAACATCGAGCAGTTCTTC.

The CDR3 DNA follows: TGCGCCAGCAGCCGCCGACTAGCGGCCGACAATGAGCAGTTCTTC. It yields the protein CASSRRLAADNEQFF. This chain uses TRBV4-3 with TRBJ2-1; 9 bases line up with TRBD2. The CDR3 loop spans 15 amino acids. V trimming: 4 bases; J trimming: 5 bases; junction bases outside the gene matches: 6. Germline values: CDR1 LGHNA, CDR2 YSLEER.

CDR3 sequence reads: CASSLLRGSEKLFF. CDR3 DNA: TGTGCCAGCAGCTTGCTCCGGGGGAGTGAAAAACTGTTTTTT. V and J are TRBV5-5 and TRBJ1-4; tentatively, D is TRBD1 (5 bases). Germline CDR1 is SGHKS and CDR2 is YYEKEE (reference sequence). V shed 1 base and J shed 7 bases, with 11 bases lying between them. This CDR3 region has 14 residues.

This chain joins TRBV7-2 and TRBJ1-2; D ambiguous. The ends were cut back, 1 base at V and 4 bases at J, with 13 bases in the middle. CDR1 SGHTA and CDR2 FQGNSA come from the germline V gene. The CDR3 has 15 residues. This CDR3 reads CASSLVGVESYGYTF. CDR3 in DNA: TGTGCCAGCAGCTTAGTTGGGGTGGAGTCCTATGGCTACACCTTC. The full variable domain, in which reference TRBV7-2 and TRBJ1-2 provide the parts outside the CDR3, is GAGVSQSPSNKVTEKGKDVELRCDPISGHTALYWYRQSLGQGLEFLIYFQGNSAPDKSGLPSDRFSAERTGGSVSTLTIQRTQQEDSAVYLCASSLVGVESYGYTFGSGTRLTVV.

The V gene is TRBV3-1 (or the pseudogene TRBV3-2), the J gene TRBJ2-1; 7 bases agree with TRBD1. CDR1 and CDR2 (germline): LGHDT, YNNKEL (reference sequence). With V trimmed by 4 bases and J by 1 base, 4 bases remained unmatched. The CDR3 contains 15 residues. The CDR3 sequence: CASSPWDRSYNEQFF. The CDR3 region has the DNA TGTGCCAGCAGCCCGTGGGACAGATCCTACAATGAGCAGTTCTTC.

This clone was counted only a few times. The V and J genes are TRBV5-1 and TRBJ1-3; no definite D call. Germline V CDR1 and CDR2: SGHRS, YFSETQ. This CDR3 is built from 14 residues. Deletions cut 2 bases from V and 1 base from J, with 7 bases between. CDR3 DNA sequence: TGCGCCAGCAGCTTAGAAGGATCTGGAAACACCATATATTTT. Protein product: CASSLEGSGNTIYF.

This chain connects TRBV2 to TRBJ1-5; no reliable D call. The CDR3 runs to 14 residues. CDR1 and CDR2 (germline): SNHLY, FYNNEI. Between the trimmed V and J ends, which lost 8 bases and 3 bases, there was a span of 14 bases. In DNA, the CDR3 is TGTGCCAGCGGAGGACCGAACATCAATCAGCCCCAGCATTTT. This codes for CASGGPNINQPQHF.

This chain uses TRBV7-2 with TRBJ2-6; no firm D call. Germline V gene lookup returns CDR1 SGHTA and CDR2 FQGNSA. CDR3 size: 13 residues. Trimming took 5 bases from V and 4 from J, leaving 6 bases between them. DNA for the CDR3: TGTGCCAGCAGCCCCCCAGGGGCCAACGTCCTGACTTTC. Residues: CASSPPGANVLTF. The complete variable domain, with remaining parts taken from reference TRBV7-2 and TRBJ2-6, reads GAGVSQSPSNKVTEKGKDVELRCDPISGHTALYWYRQSLGQGLEFLIYFQGNSAPDKSGLPSDRFSAERTGGSVSTLTIQRTQQEDSAVYLCASSPPGANVLTFGAGSRLTVL.

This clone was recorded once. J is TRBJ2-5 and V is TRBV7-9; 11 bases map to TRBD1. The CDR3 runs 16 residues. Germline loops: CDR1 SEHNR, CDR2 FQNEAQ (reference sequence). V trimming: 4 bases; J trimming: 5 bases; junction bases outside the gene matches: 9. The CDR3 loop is CASSSWDRGNRETQYF. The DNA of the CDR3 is TGTGCCAGCAGCTCGTGGGACAGGGGGAATAGGGAGACCCAGTACTTC.

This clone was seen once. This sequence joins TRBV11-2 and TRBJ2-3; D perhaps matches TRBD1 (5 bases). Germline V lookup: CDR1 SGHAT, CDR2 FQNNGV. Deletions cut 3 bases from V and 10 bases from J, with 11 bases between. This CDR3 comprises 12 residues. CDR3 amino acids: CASSFSDTAQYF. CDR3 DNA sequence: TGTGCCAGCAGCTTCTCGGACACTGCGCAGTATTTT.

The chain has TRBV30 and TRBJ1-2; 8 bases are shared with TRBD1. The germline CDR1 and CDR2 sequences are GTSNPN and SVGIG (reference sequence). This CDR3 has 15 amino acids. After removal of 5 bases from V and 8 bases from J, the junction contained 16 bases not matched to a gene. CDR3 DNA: TGTGCCTGGTTCCCCTGGGGTCAGGGGGCGCAGGGCTACACCTTC. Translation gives CAWFPWGQGAQGYTF.

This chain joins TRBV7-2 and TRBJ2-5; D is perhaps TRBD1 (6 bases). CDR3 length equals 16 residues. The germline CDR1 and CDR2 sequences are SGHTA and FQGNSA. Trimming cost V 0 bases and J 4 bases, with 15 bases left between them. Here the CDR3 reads CASSLAGLGGPETQYF. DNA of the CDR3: TGTGCCAGCAGCTTAGCTGGGTTAGGGGGACCAGAGACCCAGTACTTC.